This passage covers 19 T cell receptor beta chains from one sample sequenced in a study of early T cells in non-severe SARS-CoV-2 infection. TCRdb ran MiXCR on the 5' RACE reads and lists one entry per CDR3 protein. There are about 110,000 distinct CDR3 sequences in the sample; 9.5% to 13% occur only once, and roughly 2.9% lies in the top ten. Specimen: whole blood. The receptors originated from an adult who was a healthcare worker with PCR-confirmed SARS-CoV-2 infection or an uninfected control (not recorded which).

The chain combines TRBV6-5 with TRBJ2-3, with 12 bases matching TRBD2. Trimming removed 3 bases from V and 0 bases from J; junction bases left unmatched: 10. Per germline, CDR1 MNHEY and CDR2 SVGAGI. The length of the CDR3 is 19 residues. The CDR3 loop reads CASSYPTSGGPGSTDTQYF. In nucleotides, the CDR3 is TGTGCCAGCAGTTATCCGACTAGCGGGGGCCCAGGGAGCACAGATACGCAGTATTTT.

This clonotype was observed a handful of times. V and J are TRBV2 and TRBJ2-3; 9 positions agree with TRBD2. Germline V lookup: CDR1 SNHLY, CDR2 FYNNEI. V trimming: 4 bases; J trimming: 7 bases; junction bases outside the gene matches: 6. This CDR3 contains 14 residues. The CDR3 DNA is TGTGCCAGCAGTGTTGCGGGAGGGCCTAATACGCAGTATTTT. Translated, it gives CASSVAGGPNTQYF.

The chain is built from TRBV3-1 and TRBJ2-2; D might be TRBD1 (5 bases). The V gene's germline CDR1 is LGHDT and CDR2 YNNKEL (reference sequence). V was clipped by 4 bases and J by 4 bases, with 16 bases between them. CDR3 length equals 16 residues. The CDR3 nucleotides are TGTGCCAGCAGCCCCCTGTCCGCAGGGCTCACCGGGGAGCTGTTTTTT. It specifies CASSPLSAGLTGELFF. Full variable domain (outside the CDR3, taken from reference TRBV3-1 and TRBJ2-2): DTAVSQTPKYLVTQMGNDKSIKCEQNLGHDTMYWYKQDSKKFLKIMFSYNNKELIINETVPNRFSPKSPDKAHLNLHINSLELGDSAVYFCASSPLSAGLTGELFFGEGSRLTVL.

This clonotype was counted at least ten times. The CDR3 protein is CSASPDGRVLYNEQFF. CDR3 DNA sequence: TGCAGTGCTAGCCCGGATGGGCGAGTATTGTACAATGAGCAGTTCTTC. This chain uses TRBV20-1 with TRBJ2-1; the D is unclear. Germline V gene lookup returns CDR1 DFQATT and CDR2 SNEGSKA (reference sequence). V dropped 3 bases and J dropped 4 bases, with 19 bases sitting between them. This CDR3 region has 16 residues.

This clonotype was observed a handful of times. The CDR3 loop is CASSLRGAWVAFF. The CDR3 DNA sequence: TGTGCCAGCAGTTTACGAGGGGCCTGGGTAGCTTTCTTT. The chain recombines TRBV28 with TRBJ1-1, with D possibly TRBD1 on 5 matching bases. The CDR3 length is 13 residues. Trimming stripped 2 bases from V and 10 bases from J, with 14 bases between. Germline-derived CDR1 and CDR2 are MDHEN and SYDVKM.

The V gene is TRBV6-1, the J gene TRBJ2-7; 9 nucleotides match TRBD1. The CDR3 covers 15 residues. The V segment lost 1 base and the J segment 2 bases; nucleotides outside the gene matches: 3. Germline CDR1 is MNHNS and CDR2 is SASEGT. The CDR3, as DNA: TGTGCCAGCAGTGAAGTGGGACAGGGTCCCTACGAGCAGTACTTC. Its protein product is CASSEVGQGPYEQYF.

V and J are TRBV29-1 and TRBJ1-2; D is uncertain. This CDR3 is 12 amino acids long. V lost 2 bases and J 2 bases, leaving 6 bases between the germline ends. Germline V lookup: CDR1 SQVTM, CDR2 ANQGSEA. Here the CDR3 reads CSVENLNYGYTF. The CDR3 DNA reads as TGCAGCGTTGAAAACCTGAACTATGGCTACACCTTC.

This rearrangement joins TRBV9 to TRBJ2-6; a weak D match, TRBD1 (5 bases). CDR1 and CDR2 from the germline V gene are SGDLS and YYNGEE. V lost 0 bases to trimming and J lost 2 bases, with 18 bases between them. The CDR3 length is 19 residues. The CDR3 loop reads CASSVVGSRGRPGANVLTF. CDR3 in DNA: TGTGCCAGCAGCGTAGTAGGGTCAAGGGGCCGGCCTGGGGCCAACGTCCTGACTTTC.

This clonotype was detected ten times or more. This chain joins TRBV7-9 and TRBJ1-4, with D maybe TRBD1 (5 bases). V lost 5 bases and J lost 3, with 16 bases in between. The CDR3 is 16 residues long. The germline V gene encodes CDR1 SEHNR and CDR2 FQNEAQ (reference sequence). For the CDR3, the DNA is TGTGCCAGCAGCCCGTCAGCGGGGGTTTCTAATGAAAAACTGTTTTTT. Encoded protein: CASSPSAGVSNEKLFF.

This clonotype was recorded many times. The chain carries TRBV11-2 and TRBJ2-1, with D possibly TRBD1 on 6 matching bases. V lost 6 bases, J lost 5 bases, and 11 bases lay in between. There are 13 residues in the CDR3. Germline lookup yields CDR1 SGHAT and CDR2 FQNNGV. The DNA of the CDR3 is TGTGCCAGCAGTTATTCAGGGGACAATGAGCAGTTCTTC. Translating it yields CASSYSGDNEQFF.

This rearrangement joins TRBV30 to TRBJ2-7; TRBD1 matches 9 bases. The germline gives CDR1 GTSNPN, CDR2 SVGIG (reference sequence). J lost 6 bases, V lost 2 bases, and 5 bases had no gene match. The CDR3 length is 13 residues. The CDR3 DNA is TGTGCCTGGAGTACCACGACAGGGGGCGAGCAGTACTTC. Translated: CAWSTTTGGEQYF.

The chain uses TRBV3-1 and TRBJ2-5; D gene ambiguous. CDR3 length: 12 amino acids. The V gene's germline CDR1 is LGHDT and CDR2 YNNKEL (reference sequence). V was pared by 4 bases and J by 4 bases, with 7 bases between. CDR3 DNA sequence: TGTGCCAGCAGCCGGGGTTCAGAGACCCAGTACTTC. Its protein product is CASSRGSETQYF.

This clonotype has just a few counts. The rearrangement uses TRBV5-1 and TRBJ1-1, with no clear D. The ends were cut back, 0 bases at V and 1 base at J, with 7 bases in the middle. CDR1 SGHRS and CDR2 YFSETQ come from the germline V gene. The CDR3 totals 14 residues. The CDR3 bases are TGCGCCAGCAGCTTGGGACTCCAGAACACTGAAGCTTTCTTT. Encoded protein: CASSLGLQNTEAFF.

This clonotype was detected a few times. CDR3 nucleotides: TGTGCCAGCAGTTTTAATGGCCGACCTCTCTCTGGAAACACCATATATTTT. Translation: CASSFNGRPLSGNTIYF. The chain uses TRBV12-3 or TRBV12-4 and TRBJ1-3; D gene uncertain. Trimming cost V 3 bases and J 0 bases, with 15 bases left between them. CDR3 size: 17 residues.

This clonotype was detected ten times or more. The CDR3 is CSVDGSGNRDTQYF. As DNA, the CDR3 is TGCAGCGTTGACGGGTCGGGGAATCGAGATACGCAGTATTTT. The chain has TRBV29-1 and TRBJ2-3, with a tentative D call TRBD2 (5 bases). Trimming pared 3 bases from V and 5 bases from J, leaving 15 bases between. The CDR3 sequence is 14 residues long. CDR1 is SQVTM and CDR2 is ANQGSEA in the germline V gene.

This clonotype has a count of ten or more. The rearrangement links TRBV7-3 to TRBJ1-6, with D possibly being TRBD1 (5 bases). Trimming left V 5 bases short and J 5 bases short, with 10 bases between. CDR1 and CDR2 from the germline V gene are SGHTA and FQGTGA. This CDR3 region has 14 residues. CDR3 nucleotides: TGTGCCAGCAGCCTCGGGGGGGATAATTCACCCCTCCACTTT. Protein product: CASSLGGDNSPLHF.

This clonotype was seen only a few times. The CDR3 protein is CASSSTWVGGPNQPQHF. The CDR3 DNA is TGTGCCAGCAGCTCCACTTGGGTCGGGGGTCCCAATCAGCCCCAGCATTTT. The chain employs TRBV11-2 and TRBJ1-5; possibly TRBD1 for D (5 bases). Per germline, CDR1 SGHAT and CDR2 FQNNGV. Trimming pared 4 bases from V and 3 bases from J, leaving 19 bases between. The CDR3 extends over 17 amino acids.

As to this clonotype: Being one base from a much bigger clone, this may be a read error. Because the CDR3 is missing its conserved closing phenylalanine or tryptophan, this is likely a read error. The chain carries TRBV6-5 and TRBJ2-7, with TRBD2 matching over 12 bases. V trimming: 2 bases; J trimming: 2 bases; junction bases outside the gene matches: 7. Looked up from germline, CDR1 is MNHEY and CDR2 is SVGAGI. CDR3 length equals 17 residues. The chain's CDR3 is CASSYGGLAGPAYEQYL. CDR3 coding DNA: TGTGCCAGCAGTTACGGCGGACTAGCGGGGCCTGCCTACGAGCAGTACTTA.

This clonotype occurred many times. This chain joins TRBV12-3 or TRBV12-4 and TRBJ2-1; D perhaps matches TRBD2 (5 bases). This CDR3 region has 13 residues. Between the trimmed V and J ends, which lost 6 bases and 3 bases, there was a span of 9 bases. The CDR3 region is CASRERSYNEQFF. CDR3 coding DNA: TGTGCCAGCAGGGAGCGGAGCTACAATGAGCAGTTCTTC.